Here is one T cell receptor beta chain with its context. What it binds is not known. Using quantitative 5'-RACE with molecular barcodes, the authors made TCR beta libraries. A single record per CDR3 protein comes from TCRdb applying MiXCR to the 5' RACE reads. The repertoire holds just over 350,000 distinct CDR3 sequences, roughly 20% seen once, with approximately 14% in the top ten. This sample was included in a study of CD8 T cells in ankylosing spondylitis. Study results and caveats: The study looked at matched synovial fluid samples from ankylosing spondylitis patients. Disease-linked clones were reported to be significantly enriched there. Clones linked with disease were CD8+ and fairly uncommon in the peripheral blood. What seemed typical of ankylosing spondylitis blood was a TCR beta motif built from 7 or 8 highly homologous variants.

V was clipped by 5 bases and J by 4 bases; unmatched bases: 11. Germline assignment: CDR1 SEHNR and CDR2 FQNEAQ (reference sequence). The CDR3 contains 16 residues. The clonotype comes from a male donor with ankylosing spondylitis or in good health (not recorded which). The specimen was blood, either unsorted or a sorted T cell fraction (not recorded which). The chain joins TRBV7-9 to TRBJ2-7, with 10 bases aligning to TRBD2. The CDR3 is CASSRPPMGLAYEQYF. The CDR3 DNA reads as TGTGCCAGCAGCCGGCCGCCTATGGGACTAGCGTACGAGCAGTACTTC.